A single sample is the source of the 32 T cell receptor beta chains below, sequenced in a study of T cell responses to AZD1222 COVID-19 vaccine. Data came from immunoSEQ multiplex PCR; TCRdb stores just in-frame clones and leaves some out. The profile shows under 150,000 clones, about 90% of them singletons. The material sequenced was peripheral blood, taken on day 0 of MenACWY control vaccination. The receptor source for this set is an adult in good health.

This clone was seen only a few times. The chain uses TRBV7-3 and TRBJ2-7; TRBD1 agrees at 11 bases. Germline trimming cut 4 bases from V and 4 bases from J; bases unmatched to any gene: 3. This CDR3 is 14 amino acids long. The V gene's germline CDR1 is SGHTA and CDR2 FQGTGA. CDR3 region: CASSSGTGGYEQYF. In DNA form, the CDR3 reads TGTGCCAGCAGCTCTGGGACAGGGGGGTACGAGCAGTACTTC.

The rearrangement links TRBV28 to TRBJ2-7; D is ambiguous. This CDR3 contains 11 residues. Per germline, CDR1 MDHEN and CDR2 SYDVKM. Trimming stripped 2 bases from V and 7 bases from J, with 6 bases between. In DNA form, the CDR3 reads TGTGCCAGCAGTTTAAGTCTGGAGCAGTACTTC. Its translation: CASSLSLEQYF.

This clone was seen a single time. This sequence joins TRBV5-4 and TRBJ1-1, with 8 bases matching TRBD1. The CDR3 runs to 14 residues. V shed 5 bases, J shed 5 bases, and the junction held 8 bases outside the gene matches. Per the germline V gene, CDR1 is SGHNT and CDR2 is YYREEE (reference sequence). The CDR3: CASSPGQGRTEAFF. The DNA for the CDR3 is TGTGCCAGCAGTCCCGGACAGGGTAGGACTGAAGCTTTCTTT.

The chain uses TRBV7-3 and TRBJ2-1, with D possibly matching TRBD2 (6 bases). There are 14 residues in the CDR3. Germline CDR1 is SGHTA and CDR2 is FQGTGA. V lost 5 bases and J lost 3, with 11 bases in between. The CDR3 DNA is TGTGCCAGCAGCCGACGGGGGAGCTACAATGAGCAGTTCTTC. Translated: CASSRRGSYNEQFF. Combining the CDR3 with reference TRBV7-3 and TRBJ2-1 gives the whole variable domain GAGVSQTPSNKVTEKGKYVELRCDPISGHTALYWYRQSLGQGPEFLIYFQGTGAADDSGLPNDRFFAVRPEGSVSTLKIQRTERGDSAVYLCASSRRGSYNEQFFGPGTRLTVL.

The chain recombines TRBV5-4 with TRBJ1-4, with D uncertain. V lost 0 bases to trimming and J lost 6 bases, with 6 bases between them. CDR1 SGHNT and CDR2 YYREEE come from the germline V gene (reference sequence). The CDR3 has 13 residues. The CDR3 sequence is CASSLALDEKLFF. For the CDR3, the DNA is TGTGCCAGCAGCTTGGCCTTGGATGAAAAACTGTTTTTT.

The V call is TRBV7-9, the J call TRBJ1-6; D remains unclear. Trimming shortened V by 4 bases and J by 9 bases, and 10 bases separated the two germline ends. The CDR3 totals 13 residues. The germline V gene has CDR1 SEHNR and CDR2 FQNEAQ (reference sequence). As DNA, the CDR3 is TGTGCCAGCAGCTCCGACACGTTTTCACCCCTCCACTTT. Its protein is CASSSDTFSPLHF.

V usage is TRBV19 and J usage is TRBJ1-1; 8 bases fit TRBD1. Germline values: CDR1 LNHDA, CDR2 SQIVND (reference sequence). V lost 7 bases to trimming and J lost 0 bases; unmatched junction nucleotides: 4. This CDR3 is 14 amino acids long. Here the CDR3 reads CASIDRGLNTEAFF. The CDR3 region has the DNA TGTGCCAGTATAGACAGGGGCCTGAACACTGAAGCTTTCTTT.

J is TRBJ2-4 and V is TRBV6-5; perhaps TRBD2 as D (6 bases). The V gene lost 2 bases and the J gene lost 7 bases, with 18 bases spanning the gap. This CDR3 has 16 residues. The germline V gene encodes CDR1 MNHEY and CDR2 SVGAGI. CDR3 residues: CASSYLPTGVGNIQYF. The CDR3 region has the DNA TGTGCCAGCAGTTACCTCCCGACGGGGGTTGGGAACATTCAGTACTTC.

J is TRBJ2-3 and V is TRBV5-5; 10 nucleotides line up with TRBD2. The CDR3 spans 15 residues. The V gene end was trimmed by 7 bases and the J gene end by 4 bases; junction bases not matched to a gene: 9. Per the germline V gene, CDR1 is SGHKS and CDR2 is YYEKEE (reference sequence). The CDR3 DNA reads as TGTGCCAGCGGAGGACTAGCGGCGGAGGCAGATACGCAGTATTTT. Protein product: CASGGLAAEADTQYF.

The chain combines TRBV6-5 with TRBJ2-1; D is unresolved. The CDR3 has 12 amino acids. Germline V gives CDR1 MNHEY, CDR2 SVGAGI. Trimming left V 5 bases short and J 4 bases short, with 6 bases between. The CDR3 DNA is TGTGCCAGCAGTCCAAAGTACAATGAGCAGTTCTTC. It translates to CASSPKYNEQFF.

This clone came up once. This sequence joins TRBV5-1 and TRBJ2-7, with 8 bases matching TRBD2. Trimming removed 4 bases from V and 6 bases from J; junction bases left unmatched: 12. The CDR3 consists of 15 residues. Germline CDR1 is SGHRS and CDR2 is YFSETQ. Written as DNA, the CDR3 is TGCGCCAGCAGCGCCACTAGCGGAGGGGACCCCGAGCAGTACTTC. Translation gives CASSATSGGDPEQYF.

This rearrangement joins TRBV18 to TRBJ2-5; D is uncertain. Trimming left V 3 bases short and J 9 bases short, with 14 bases between. CDR3 length: 13 residues. Germline CDR1 KGHSH, CDR2 LQKENI. The CDR3 nucleotides read TGTGCCAGCTCACCGGACGGCCCGGTAGCCCAGTACTTC. This sequence encodes CASSPDGPVAQYF.

The CDR3, as DNA: TGTGCCAGCAGCGTAGCTTGGGGGATAGGTGAGCAGTTCTTC. Translating gives CASSVAWGIGEQFF. The chain joins TRBV9 to TRBJ2-1; D is possibly TRBD1 or TRBD2 (5 bases each). The CDR3 loop spans 14 amino acids. The germline gives CDR1 SGDLS, CDR2 YYNGEE. Trimming shortened V by 0 bases and J by 9 bases, and 13 bases separated the two germline ends.

The gene calls are TRBV6-2 or TRBV6-3 and TRBJ1-1; D unresolved. The CDR3 spans 13 residues. Germline V gene data show CDR1 as MNHEY and CDR2 as SVGEGT. V shed 5 bases and J shed 11 bases, with 18 bases lying between them. The CDR3 loop reads CASSESGRLGAFF. DNA of the CDR3: TGTGCCAGCAGTGAGTCAGGACGCCTGGGGGCTTTCTTT.

This clone has just one count. The chain has TRBV3-1 (or the pseudogene TRBV3-2) and TRBJ2-7; no definite D call. V was shortened by 0 bases and J by 3 bases, with 9 bases between the two germline ends. This CDR3 comprises 14 residues. Germline-derived CDR1 and CDR2 are LGHDT and YNNKEL (reference sequence). The DNA for the CDR3 is TGTGCCAGCAGCCAAGATCGGTTGGGCTACGAGCAGTACTTC. Its protein is CASSQDRLGYEQYF.

The J gene is TRBJ2-7, the V gene TRBV7-9, with no clear D. Germline-derived CDR1 and CDR2 are SEHNR and FQNEAQ (reference sequence). The CDR3 covers 13 residues. The V end was cut by 0 bases, the J end by 3 bases, with 6 bases between. The CDR3 DNA is TGTGCCAGCAGCTTAGCCCGGAGCTACGAGCAGTACTTC. Translating gives CASSLARSYEQYF.

The J gene is TRBJ2-3, the V gene TRBV30; D is unclear. V was shortened by 2 bases and J by 7 bases, with 7 bases between the two germline ends. Looked up from germline, CDR1 is GTSNPN and CDR2 is SVGIG (reference sequence). The CDR3 loop spans 11 amino acids. CDR3 nucleotides: TGTGCCTGGAGTCGTGCGAATACGCAGTATTTT. Its protein product is CAWSRANTQYF.

The chain has TRBV10-3 and TRBJ1-5; D gene uncertain. The length of the CDR3 is 14 residues. Looked up from germline, CDR1 is ENHRY and CDR2 is SYGVKD. Trimming took 6 bases from V and 3 from J, leaving 12 bases between them. The CDR3 nucleotides read TGTGCCATCAGGGATGGCCAGTCCAATCAGCCCCAGCATTTT. Its translation is CAIRDGQSNQPQHF.

The genes are TRBV19 and TRBJ2-7; no definite D call. Germline V lookup: CDR1 LNHDA, CDR2 SQIVND (reference sequence). The ends were cut back, 2 bases at V and 0 bases at J, with 8 bases in the middle. The CDR3 spans 14 residues. As DNA, the CDR3 is TGTGCCAGTAGTATAAGGGTTAGCTCCTACGAGCAGTACTTC. This codes for CASSIRVSSYEQYF.

A word on this clone: Without the conserved terminal phenylalanine or tryptophan, this CDR3 likely stems from a read error. Because the CDR3's place on the DNA is in doubt, the DNA is left out and the CDR3 is given as listed by TCRdb. The rearrangement joins TRBV6-5 to TRBJ1-1; TRBD1, the D gene given by the table, was not confirmed from the DNA. Termini included, the CDR3 measures 14 amino acids. CDR1 and CDR2 (germline): MNHEY, SVGAGI. CDR3 sequence reads: CASSPLGTGVSGFL.

This chain uses TRBV29-1 with TRBJ2-2; possibly TRBD1 for D (5 bases). The germline V and J ends were trimmed by 4 bases and 1 base, with 10 bases remaining between them. This CDR3 is built from 14 residues. Germline CDR1 is SQVTM and CDR2 is ANQGSEA. CDR3 sequence (DNA): TGCAGCGTTGCCGTCGGACAGAACACCGGGGAGCTGTTTTTT. This sequence encodes CSVAVGQNTGELFF.

V gene TRBV7-9 combines with J gene TRBJ2-5; 9 bases are a match to TRBD1. V trimming: 5 bases; J trimming: 5 bases; junction bases outside the gene matches: 3. This CDR3 is 13 amino acids long. Per the germline V gene, CDR1 is SEHNR and CDR2 is FQNEAQ (reference sequence). In nucleotides, the CDR3 is TGTGCCAGCAGCCGACAGGGGGTGGAGACCCAGTACTTC. Translating it yields CASSRQGVETQYF.

This clone came up once. The sample has other DNA sequences that encode this CDR3 too. The V gene is TRBV10-2, the J gene TRBJ2-1, with TRBD2 matching 8 bases. The CDR3 runs 16 residues. Germline V gene lookup returns CDR1 WSHSY and CDR2 SAAADI. The trim removed 3 bases at V and 0 bases at J, leaving 4 bases unmatched. CDR3 DNA: TGCGCCAGCAGTGACGCGGGAGGCAGCTCCTACAATGAGCAGTTCTTC. Amino acid sequence: CASSDAGGSSYNEQFF.

V usage is TRBV12-5 and J usage is TRBJ2-7; D is possibly TRBD2 (5 bases). This CDR3 is built from 13 residues. V was cut by 5 bases and J by 4 bases, with 12 bases left in between. Germline CDR1 and CDR2: LGHNT and FRNRAP. The CDR3 DNA reads TGTGCTAGTGGTGGCGTCGGGGTTTACGAGCAGTACTTC. This encodes CASGGVGVYEQYF.

CDR3 residues: CASSPPSGFSYEQYF. As DNA, the CDR3 is TGTGCCAGCTCACCACCGTCGGGTTTCTCCTACGAGCAGTACTTC. J is TRBJ2-7 and V is TRBV18; D not resolved. Germline V gives CDR1 KGHSH, CDR2 LQKENI. CDR3 length: 15 residues. Trimming pared 0 bases from V and 0 bases from J, leaving 9 bases between.

The chain links TRBV29-1 to TRBJ2-7; 8 nucleotides match TRBD2. Germline CDR1 and CDR2: SQVTM and ANQGSEA. CDR3 length equals 13 residues. J gave up 0 bases and V 3 bases, and 1 base lay outside the gene matches. The CDR3 bases are TGCAGCGTTGACCGGGAGGGCTCCTACGAGCAGTACTTC. Translation: CSVDREGSYEQYF.

The rearrangement joins TRBV7-9 to TRBJ2-7, with TRBD1 as a possible D gene (7 bases). V shed 5 bases and J shed 1 base, with 12 bases lying between them. The CDR3 is 14 residues long. Germline CDR1 SEHNR, CDR2 FQNEAQ (reference sequence). The CDR3 loop is CASSPSGGSYEQYF. The CDR3, as DNA: TGTGCCAGCAGCCCGTCAGGGGGGTCCTACGAGCAGTACTTC.

V gene TRBV4-1 combines with J gene TRBJ1-1, with D maybe TRBD1 (6 bases). The CDR3 contains 14 residues. Deletions cut 3 bases from V and 7 bases from J, with 15 bases between. Germline CDR1 is MGHRA and CDR2 is YSYEKL. CDR3 amino acids: CASSHDRRGNEAFF. The DNA of the CDR3 is TGCGCCAGCAGCCATGACAGGCGAGGGAATGAAGCTTTCTTT.

This chain connects TRBV3-1 (or the pseudogene TRBV3-2) to TRBJ2-7, with D uncertain. Looked up from germline, CDR1 is LGHDT and CDR2 is YNNKEL (reference sequence). Trimming stripped 5 bases from V and 3 bases from J, with 14 bases between. The CDR3 runs to 14 residues. The CDR3 nucleotides read TGTGCCAGCAGCGATTCGACGGTGAGCTACGAGCAGTACTTC. Translating gives CASSDSTVSYEQYF.

This rearrangement joins TRBV7-2 to TRBJ1-4, with a tentative D call TRBD1 (6 bases). Per the germline V gene, CDR1 is SGHTA and CDR2 is FQGNSA. The CDR3 runs to 16 residues. V lost 4 bases, J lost 8 bases, and 20 bases lay in between. The CDR3 DNA sequence: TGTGCCAGCAGCTCGGGGGGGGCAGAATCTTTAGAAAAACTGTTTTTT. It specifies CASSSGGAESLEKLFF.

The V call is TRBV28, the J call TRBJ1-1; D remains unclear. The CDR3 contains 13 residues. Germline V gene lookup returns CDR1 MDHEN and CDR2 SYDVKM. V was trimmed by 2 bases and J by 9 bases, leaving 13 bases between them. CDR3 nucleotides: TGTGCCAGCAGTTTAGTAGGCAGCCACCAAGCTTTCTTT. This translates into CASSLVGSHQAFF.

The chain combines TRBV28 with TRBJ1-4; 7 bases are shared with TRBD1. CDR1 MDHEN and CDR2 SYDVKM come from the germline V gene. V was clipped by 2 bases and J by 8 bases; unmatched bases: 8. The CDR3 is 15 residues long. CDR3 sequence reads: CASSLGPGGREKLFF. The CDR3 DNA sequence: TGTGCCAGCAGTTTAGGTCCAGGGGGAAGGGAAAAACTGTTTTTT. The full variable domain, its missing parts supplied by reference TRBV28 and TRBJ1-4, is DVKVTQSSRYLVKRTGEKVFLECVQDMDHENMFWYRQDPGLGLRLIYFSYDVKMKEKGDIPEGYSVSREKKERFSLILESASTNQTSMYLCASSLGPGGREKLFFGSGTQLSVL.